This T cell receptor (beta chain) originates from a study of blood T cell repertoires in COVID-19. About the research overall: The cDNA or gDNA used as material had been derived from T cells, B-cell-depleted T cells, or PBMCs.

Trimming removed 6 bases at V and 6 bases at J, with 9 bases between. The CDR3 spans 12 residues. Per the germline V gene, CDR1 is MNHEY and CDR2 is SVGAGI. As processed by the authors: Researchers report that nucleated cell counts were estimated from reference gene primer amplification. Assay used: immunoSEQ multiplex PCR; TCRdb lists only in-frame clones, some missing. The V and J calls and the clone size are those of that table, but D and trimming were determined from the DNA. The sample consists of 230,000 or so clones, about 90% of them appearing once. Turning to this clone: A much more abundant neighbour one base away suggests this may be a read error.

The origin of this receptor is a man aged 40-55 years with active or convalescent COVID-19. This chain uses TRBV6-5 with TRBJ1-5, with D possibly TRBD1 on 5 matching bases. The specimen sequenced was peripheral blood. Here the CDR3 DNA reads TGTGCCAGCAGCCCCGGGGGTCAGCCCCAGCATTTT. Its translation: CASSPGGQPQHF.